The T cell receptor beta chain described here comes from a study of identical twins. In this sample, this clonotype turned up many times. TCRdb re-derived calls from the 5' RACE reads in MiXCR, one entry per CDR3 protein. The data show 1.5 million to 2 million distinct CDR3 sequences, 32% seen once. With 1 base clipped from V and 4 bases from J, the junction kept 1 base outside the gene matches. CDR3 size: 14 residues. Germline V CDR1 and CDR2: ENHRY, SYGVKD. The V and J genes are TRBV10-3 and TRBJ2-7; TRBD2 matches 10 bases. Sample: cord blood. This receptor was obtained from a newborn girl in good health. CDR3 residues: CAISEWTSGYEQYF. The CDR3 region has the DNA TGTGCCATCAGTGAGTGGACTAGCGGATACGAGCAGTACTTC.